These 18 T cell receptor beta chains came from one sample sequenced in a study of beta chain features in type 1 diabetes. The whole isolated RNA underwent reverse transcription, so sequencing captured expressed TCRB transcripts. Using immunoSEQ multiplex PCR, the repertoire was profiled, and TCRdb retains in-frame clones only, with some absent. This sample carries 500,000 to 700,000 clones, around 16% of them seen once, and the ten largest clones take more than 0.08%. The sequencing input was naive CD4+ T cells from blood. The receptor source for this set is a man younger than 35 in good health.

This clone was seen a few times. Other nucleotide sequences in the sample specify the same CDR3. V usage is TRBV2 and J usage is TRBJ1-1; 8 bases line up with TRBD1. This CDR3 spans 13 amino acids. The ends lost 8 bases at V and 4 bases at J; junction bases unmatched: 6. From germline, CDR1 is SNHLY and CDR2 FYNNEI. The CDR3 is CASSGTGFTEAFF. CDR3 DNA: TGTGCCAGCTCCGGGACAGGATTCACTGAAGCTTTCTTT.

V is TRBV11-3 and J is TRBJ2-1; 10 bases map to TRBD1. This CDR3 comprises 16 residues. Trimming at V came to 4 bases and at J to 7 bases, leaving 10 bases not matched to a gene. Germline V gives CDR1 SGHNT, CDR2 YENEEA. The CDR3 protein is CASSSADRGLWNEQFF. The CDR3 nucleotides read TGTGCCAGCAGCTCCGCCGACAGGGGGCTGTGGAATGAGCAGTTCTTC.

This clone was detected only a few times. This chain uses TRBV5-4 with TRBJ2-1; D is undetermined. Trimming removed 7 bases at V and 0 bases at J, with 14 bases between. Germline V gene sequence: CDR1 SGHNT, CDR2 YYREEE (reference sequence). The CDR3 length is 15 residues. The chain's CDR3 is CASPSSVDSYNEQFF. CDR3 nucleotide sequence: TGTGCCAGCCCCTCAAGTGTGGACTCCTACAATGAGCAGTTCTTC. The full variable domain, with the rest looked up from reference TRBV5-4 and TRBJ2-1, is ETGVTQSPTHLIKTRGQQVTLRCSSQSGHNTVSWYQQALGQGPQFIFQYYREEENGRGNFPPRFSGLQFPNYSSELNVNALELDDSALYLCASPSSVDSYNEQFFGPGTRLTVL.

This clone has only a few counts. The CDR3 DNA follows: TGTGCCATTAAATCCGGGACTAGAACCTACGAGCAGTACTTC. This gives the protein CAIKSGTRTYEQYF. The V and J genes are TRBV10-3 and TRBJ2-7; 8 bases agree with TRBD2. The ends lost 9 bases at V and 2 bases at J; junction bases unmatched: 9. The CDR3 covers 14 residues. The germline V gene encodes CDR1 ENHRY and CDR2 SYGVKD.

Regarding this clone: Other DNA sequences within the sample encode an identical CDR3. DNA for the CDR3: TGTGCCAGCAGCTTAGCGGGCGTGAACACTGAAGCTTTCTTT. It yields the protein CASSLAGVNTEAFF. The chain joins TRBV7-9 to TRBJ1-1; D not resolved. The V and J ends lost 0 bases and 0 bases respectively, with 5 bases between them. The CDR3 contains 14 residues. CDR1 SEHNR and CDR2 FQNEAQ come from the germline V gene (reference sequence).

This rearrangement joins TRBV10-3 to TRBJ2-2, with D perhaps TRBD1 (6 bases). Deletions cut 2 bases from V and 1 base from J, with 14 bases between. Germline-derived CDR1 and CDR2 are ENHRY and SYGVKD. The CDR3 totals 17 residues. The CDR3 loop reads CAISEGTGRRNTGELFF. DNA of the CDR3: TGTGCCATCAGTGAGGGCACAGGGCGTCGGAACACCGGGGAGCTGTTTTTT.

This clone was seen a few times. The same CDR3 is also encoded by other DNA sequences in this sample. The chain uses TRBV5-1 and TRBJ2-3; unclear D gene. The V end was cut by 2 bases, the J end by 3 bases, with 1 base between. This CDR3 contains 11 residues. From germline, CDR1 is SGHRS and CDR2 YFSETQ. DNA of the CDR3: TGCGCCAGCAGCTTTACAGATACGCAGTATTTT. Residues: CASSFTDTQYF. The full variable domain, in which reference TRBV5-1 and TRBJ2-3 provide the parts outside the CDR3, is KAGVTQTPRYLIKTRGQQVTLSCSPISGHRSVSWYQQTPGQGLQFLFEYFSETQRNKGNFPGRFSGRQFSNSRSEMNVSTLELGDSALYLCASSFTDTQYFGPGTRLTVL.

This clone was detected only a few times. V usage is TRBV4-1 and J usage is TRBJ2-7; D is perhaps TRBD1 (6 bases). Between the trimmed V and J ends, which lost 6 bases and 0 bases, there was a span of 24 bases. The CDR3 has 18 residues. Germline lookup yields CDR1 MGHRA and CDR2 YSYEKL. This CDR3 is CASRPAIRQASSSYEQYF. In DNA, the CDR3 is TGCGCCAGCAGGCCCGCAATCAGACAGGCCTCCTCCTCCTACGAGCAGTACTTC.

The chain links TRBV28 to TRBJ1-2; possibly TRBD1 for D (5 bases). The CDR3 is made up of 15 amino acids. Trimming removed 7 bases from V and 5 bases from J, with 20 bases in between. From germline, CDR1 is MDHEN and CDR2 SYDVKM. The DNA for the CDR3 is TGTGCCAGCACCTACCGGCAGGGAAAAGGGTATGGCTACACCTTC. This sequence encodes CASTYRQGKGYGYTF.

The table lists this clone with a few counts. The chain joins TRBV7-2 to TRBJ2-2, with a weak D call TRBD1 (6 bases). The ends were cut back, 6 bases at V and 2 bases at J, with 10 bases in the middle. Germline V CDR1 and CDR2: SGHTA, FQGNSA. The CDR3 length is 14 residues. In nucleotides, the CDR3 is TGTGCCAGCAGGCAGGGGTTTAACACCGGGGAGCTGTTTTTT. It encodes CASRQGFNTGELFF.

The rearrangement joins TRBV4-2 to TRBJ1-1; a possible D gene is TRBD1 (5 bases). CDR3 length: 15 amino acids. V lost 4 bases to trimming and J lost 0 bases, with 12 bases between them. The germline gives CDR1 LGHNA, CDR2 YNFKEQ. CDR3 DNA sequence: TGTGCCAGCAGCCCGGCCGACAGAATGAACACTGAAGCTTTCTTT. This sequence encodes CASSPADRMNTEAFF.

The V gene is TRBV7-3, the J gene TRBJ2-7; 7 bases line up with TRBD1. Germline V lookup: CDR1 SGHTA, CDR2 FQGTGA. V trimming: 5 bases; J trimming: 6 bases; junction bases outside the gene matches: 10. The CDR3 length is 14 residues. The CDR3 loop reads CASSLSQGVGEQYF. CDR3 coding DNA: TGTGCCAGCAGCCTAAGTCAGGGGGTTGGCGAGCAGTACTTC.

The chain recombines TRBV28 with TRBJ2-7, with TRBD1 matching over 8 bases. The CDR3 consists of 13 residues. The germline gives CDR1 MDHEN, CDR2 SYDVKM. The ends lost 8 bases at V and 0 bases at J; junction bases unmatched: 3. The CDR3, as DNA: TGTGCCAGCTTCAGGGGGCCCTCCTACGAGCAGTACTTC. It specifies CASFRGPSYEQYF.

The CDR3 region has the DNA TGCGCCAGCAGCCATGTTGTGGATAATTCACCCCTCCACTTT. Protein product: CASSHVVDNSPLHF. The chain combines TRBV4-3 with TRBJ1-6, with no clear D. Germline assignment: CDR1 LGHNA and CDR2 YSLEER. Trimming left V 3 bases short and J 5 bases short, with 8 bases between. The CDR3 has 14 amino acids.

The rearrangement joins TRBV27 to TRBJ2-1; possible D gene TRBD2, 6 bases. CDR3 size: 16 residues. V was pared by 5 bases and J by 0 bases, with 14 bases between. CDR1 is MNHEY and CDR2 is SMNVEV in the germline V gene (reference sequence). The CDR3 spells CASSAMGGSSYNEQFF. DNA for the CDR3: TGTGCCAGCAGTGCAATGGGGGGAAGCTCCTACAATGAGCAGTTCTTC.

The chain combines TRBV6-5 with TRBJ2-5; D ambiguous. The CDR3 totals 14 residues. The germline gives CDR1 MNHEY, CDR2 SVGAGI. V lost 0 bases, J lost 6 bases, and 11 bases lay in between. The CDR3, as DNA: TGTGCCAGCAGTTACTCTTTCCTCCTACAGACCCAGTACTTC. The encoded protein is CASSYSFLLQTQYF.

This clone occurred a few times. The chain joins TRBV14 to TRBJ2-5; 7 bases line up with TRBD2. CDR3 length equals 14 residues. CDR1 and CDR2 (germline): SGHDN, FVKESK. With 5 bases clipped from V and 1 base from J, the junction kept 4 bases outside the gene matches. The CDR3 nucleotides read TGTGCCAGCAGCATTAGCGGGCTCCAAGAGACCCAGTACTTC. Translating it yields CASSISGLQETQYF.

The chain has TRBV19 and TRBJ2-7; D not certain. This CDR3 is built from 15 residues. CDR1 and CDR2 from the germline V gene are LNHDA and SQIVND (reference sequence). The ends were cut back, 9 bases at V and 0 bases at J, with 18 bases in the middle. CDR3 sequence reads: CASRKRGRSSYEQYF. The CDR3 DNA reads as TGTGCCAGCCGAAAGCGCGGACGGAGCTCCTACGAGCAGTACTTC.